One sample yielded the 21 T cell receptor beta chains listed below, sequenced in a study of T cell repertoires in cytomegalovirus infection. Their recognized antigens are unknown. TCRdb passed the reads through MiXCR, listing each CDR3 protein once. The sample shows around 300,000 distinct CDR3 sequences, 20% to 25% of them seen only once. Sequencing used cultured PBMCs, obtained from culture after CMV antigen stimulation. Source of these receptors: a human donor in good health (CMV status not recorded). Some clones in this sample may be carry-over from other donors' samples.

This clonotype was counted between two and nine times. V is TRBV4-1 and J is TRBJ1-4; no clear D gene. The V gene lost 1 base and the J gene lost 4 bases, with 10 bases spanning the gap. The CDR3 totals 15 residues. Germline V gives CDR1 MGHRA, CDR2 YSYEKL. The chain's CDR3 is CASSQGPSYNEKLFF. The CDR3 DNA sequence: TGCGCCAGCAGCCAAGGACCCAGCTATAATGAAAAACTGTTTTTT.

Comments on this clonotype: An end of the junction does not agree with germline; a read error may underlie this. The chain is built from TRBV6-2 or TRBV6-3 and TRBJ2-1; tentative D call: TRBD1 (6 bases). CDR1 MNHEY and CDR2 SVGEGT come from the germline V gene. The CDR3 spans 16 residues. The CDR3, as DNA: TGTGCCAGCAGTCACTCCCGGGACAAAGTTTACAATGAGCAGTTCTTC. Protein: CASSHSRDKVYNEQFF.

This clonotype was observed once. A clone one base away is much larger, so this may be a read error. This chain's CDR3 is CASTPASVLTEAFF. CDR3 nucleotide sequence: TGTGCCAGCACCCCGGCCAGTGTTCTCACTGAAGCTTTCTTT. The gene calls are TRBV7-2 and TRBJ1-1; D is undetermined. Germline V gene data show CDR1 as SGHTA and CDR2 as FQGNSA. This CDR3 spans 14 amino acids. V was shortened by 7 bases and J by 4 bases, with 16 bases between the two germline ends.

The chain employs TRBV6-5 and TRBJ2-7; TRBD2 aligns across 10 bases. Germline values: CDR1 MNHEY, CDR2 SVGAGI. The CDR3 is 15 residues long. Trimming cost V 2 bases and J 4 bases; bases outside gene matches: 5. This CDR3 reads CASSYKGLAMYEQYF. CDR3 nucleotides: TGTGCCAGCAGTTACAAGGGACTAGCGATGTACGAGCAGTACTTC.

V usage is TRBV27 and J usage is TRBJ2-6, with D maybe TRBD2 (6 bases). The V end lost 4 bases, the J end lost 0 bases, and 13 bases lay between the germline ends. The CDR3 contains 17 residues. Germline V gene lookup returns CDR1 MNHEY and CDR2 SMNVEV (reference sequence). The CDR3 DNA reads TGTGCCAGCAGTTCCTCCGGGAGTGGCTCTGGGGCCAACGTCCTGACTTTC. Protein sequence: CASSSSGSGSGANVLTF.

The rearrangement links TRBV7-9 to TRBJ2-5; a weak D match, TRBD2 (5 bases). The CDR3 is 14 residues long. Looked up from germline, CDR1 is SEHNR and CDR2 is FQNEAQ (reference sequence). With 5 bases removed from V and 0 bases from J, the gap between germline ends came to 10 bases. The DNA of the CDR3 is TGTGCCAGCAGCGGACTGGACTACCAAGAGACCCAGTACTTC. Translating gives CASSGLDYQETQYF.

This clonotype was found a few times. The CDR3: CASSSTGSDEQYV. In nucleotides, the CDR3 is TGTGCCAGCAGCTCGACAGGGAGCGACGAGCAGTACGTC. The chain uses TRBV5-6 and TRBJ2-7; 7 bases agree with TRBD1. The V gene's germline CDR1 is SGHDT and CDR2 YYEEEE. The CDR3 runs to 13 residues. The J segment lost 5 bases and the V segment lost 3 bases, leaving 5 bases of the junction unmatched.

This clonotype appeared a few times. This sequence joins TRBV7-2 and TRBJ2-3; a possible D gene is TRBD2 (6 bases). Germline CDR1 and CDR2: SGHTA and FQGNSA. The CDR3 runs to 15 residues. V dropped 4 bases and J dropped 2 bases, with 13 bases sitting between them. CDR3 protein: CASSYLAQLTDTQYF. The CDR3 coding sequence is TGTGCCAGCAGCTATCTAGCGCAGCTCACAGATACGCAGTATTTT.

The chain is built from TRBV7-2 and TRBJ2-3; 7 bases are a match to TRBD2. The germline V gene has CDR1 SGHTA and CDR2 FQGNSA. The CDR3 has 15 amino acids. V dropped 2 bases and J dropped 5; count of bases not matched to a gene: 7. CDR3 amino acids: CASSLRAGERDTQYF. CDR3 sequence (DNA): TGTGCCAGCAGCTTAAGGGCGGGAGAACGAGATACGCAGTATTTT. Supplemented by reference TRBV7-2 and TRBJ2-3, the full variable domain reads GAGVSQSPSNKVTEKGKDVELRCDPISGHTALYWYRQSLGQGLEFLIYFQGNSAPDKSGLPSDRFSAERTGGSVSTLTIQRTQQEDSAVYLCASSLRAGERDTQYFGPGTRLTVL.

Notes on this clonotype: A single base separates this from a much larger clone, so it may be a read error. The chain recombines TRBV7-2 with TRBJ1-2; TRBD1 is a possible D gene (5 bases). Germline V gene sequence: CDR1 SGHTA, CDR2 FQGNSA. The CDR3 totals 14 residues. The CDR3 loop reads CASSTFRDGYDYTF. The CDR3 nucleotides are TGTGCCAGCAGCACCTTCCGGGACGGCTATGACTACACCTTC. The full variable domain, rest sourced from reference TRBV7-2 and TRBJ1-2, is GAGVSQSPSNKVTEKGKDVELRCDPISGHTALYWYRQSLGQGLEFLIYFQGNSAPDKSGLPSDRFSAERTGGSVSTLTIQRTQQEDSAVYLCASSTFRDGYDYTFGSGTRLTVV.

This clonotype was seen more than once but under ten times. The genes are TRBV23-1 and TRBJ2-2; 10 bases are shared with TRBD1. TRBV23-1 is flagged as an ORF with uncertain function. J lost 4 bases, V lost 2 bases, and 1 base had no gene match. The CDR3 is made up of 15 amino acids. Here the CDR3 reads CASSQGTGVTGELFF. DNA of the CDR3: TGCGCCAGCAGTCAAGGGACAGGGGTCACCGGGGAGCTGTTTTTT.

This clonotype showed up just a few times. The chain employs TRBV29-1 and TRBJ1-3, with a tentative D call TRBD1 (6 bases). Trimming stripped 3 bases from V and 3 bases from J, with 18 bases between. The germline V gene has CDR1 SQVTM and CDR2 ANQGSEA. The CDR3 has 16 residues. The CDR3 DNA is TGCAGCGTTGACGTTAGGGGGAAGGAAAATGGAAACACCATATATTTT. Translation gives CSVDVRGKENGNTIYF.

The chain carries TRBV11-2 and TRBJ2-3; D is unresolved. Trimming pared 7 bases from V and 0 bases from J, leaving 11 bases between. The V gene's germline CDR1 is SGHAT and CDR2 FQNNGV. This CDR3 is built from 14 residues. This CDR3 is CASKKEDSTDTQYF. The CDR3 nucleotides read TGTGCCAGCAAAAAAGAGGATAGCACAGATACGCAGTATTTT.

V usage is TRBV6-2 or TRBV6-3 and J usage is TRBJ2-1, with 15 bases aligning to TRBD2. CDR3 length: 14 amino acids. Germline loops: CDR1 MNHEY, CDR2 SVGEGT. The V segment lost 0 bases and the J segment 16 bases; nucleotides outside the gene matches: 4. In nucleotides, the CDR3 is TGTGCCAGCAGTTACTCCGGACTAGCGGGAGGGCCCTTCTTC. Amino acid sequence: CASSYSGLAGGPFF.

The gene calls are TRBV6-2 or TRBV6-3 and TRBJ2-1; D remains ambiguous. Germline V gene sequence: CDR1 MNHEY, CDR2 SVGEGT. CDR3 length: 15 residues. With 4 bases removed from V and 4 bases from J, the gap between germline ends came to 14 bases. CDR3 loop: CASSLARAVYNEQFF. The CDR3 DNA sequence: TGTGCCAGCAGTTTAGCAAGGGCGGTTTACAATGAGCAGTTCTTC.

The chain has TRBV12-3 or TRBV12-4 and TRBJ1-1; D is ambiguous. V lost 3 bases to trimming and J lost 3 bases, with 14 bases between them. The CDR3 extends over 15 amino acids. CDR3 bases: TGTGCCAGCAGTTTCTCGGCCCAGGATTACACTGAAGCTTTCTTT. Its protein product is CASSFSAQDYTEAFF.

This clonotype was counted between two and nine times. One end of the junction does not line up with germline, which may come from a read error. CDR3 residues: CALIRDSHNEQFF. CDR3 sequence (DNA): TGTGCCTTAATCCGGGACTCCCACAATGAGCAGTTCTTC. The chain combines TRBV30 with TRBJ2-1; a possible D gene is TRBD2 (6 bases). Germline V lookup: CDR1 GTSNPN, CDR2 SVGIG (reference sequence). The CDR3 totals 13 residues.

The chain is built from TRBV9 and TRBJ1-1; D remains unclear. The CDR3 loop spans 12 amino acids. Germline V gene sequence: CDR1 SGDLS, CDR2 YYNGEE. V lost 0 bases, J lost 6 bases, and 6 bases lay in between. The CDR3 DNA reads TGTGCCAGCAGCGTAGTGGAGGCTGAAGCTTTCTTT. Translation gives CASSVVEAEAFF.

V is TRBV10-3 and J is TRBJ1-5; the match to TRBD1 covers 8 bases. Germline CDR1 reads ENHRY; CDR2 reads SYGVKD. The CDR3 spans 12 residues. Losses at the gene ends were 4 bases for V and 13 bases for J; bases not matched to a gene: 6. CDR3 loop: CAISAPGGSQHF. CDR3 in DNA: TGTGCCATCAGTGCGCCAGGGGGCTCTCAGCATTTT.

The chain combines TRBV7-9 with TRBJ1-1; no definite D call. Germline CDR1 and CDR2: SEHNR and FQNEAQ (reference sequence). The V end was cut by 2 bases, the J end by 2 bases, with 9 bases between. The CDR3 length is 14 residues. The CDR3 sequence is CASSLTVDNTEAFF. The CDR3 DNA reads as TGTGCCAGCAGCTTAACAGTGGATAACACTGAAGCTTTCTTT.

A remark on this clonotype: No conserved phenylalanine or tryptophan is present at the end of the CDR3, so a read error is the likely explanation. The chain employs TRBV7-8 and TRBJ1-5, with 7 nucleotides matching TRBD1. This CDR3 spans 13 amino acids. From germline, CDR1 is SGHVS and CDR2 FQNEAQ. CDR3 residues: CDSSLTGAQPQHV. CDR3 DNA: TGTGACAGCAGCTTAACAGGGGCTCAGCCCCAGCATGTG.